This record concerns one T cell receptor (beta chain) sequence. Antigen unknown. Germline CDR1 is SGHRS and CDR2 is YFSETQ. Trimming took 1 base from V and 3 from J; bases not matched to a gene: 4. The CDR3 is made up of 14 amino acids. One entry per CDR3 protein, called by TCRdb with MiXCR from the reads. The profile shows approximately 590,000 distinct CDR3 sequences, 40% of them singletons. The data are from a study of T cell repertoires in cytomegalovirus infection. This material consisted of cultured PBMCs, taken from culture after CMV antigen stimulation. The V gene is TRBV5-1, the J gene TRBJ2-7, with 7 bases lining up with TRBD1. This clonotype was obtained from a human donor in good health (CMV status not recorded). Some clones in this sample may be carry-over from other donors' samples. This CDR3 is CASSLTGARYEQYF. CDR3 bases: TGCGCCAGCAGCTTGACAGGGGCCCGCTACGAGCAGTACTTC.